Sequencing of this T cell receptor (beta chain) was carried out in a study of shared clonotypes between healthy human individuals. Whole-study results and caveats: Memory subsets had estimated richness that was generally smaller than that of naive subsets. Investigators expected sequencing depth to affect clonotype sharing among donors. Incomplete sequencing of sorted subsets was indicated by rarefaction despite large depth.

The CDR3 runs 15 residues. V lost 3 bases, J lost 4 bases, and 8 bases stayed unmatched. Germline-derived CDR1 and CDR2 are MDHEN and SYDVKM. Data came from immunoSEQ multiplex PCR; TCRdb stores just in-frame clones and leaves some out. The data show 70,000 to 95,000 clones, 60% to 65% seen once. This clone was picked up one time. As yet, its antigen is unknown. This clonotype was obtained from a man aged 30 to 45 in good health. This chain connects TRBV28 to TRBJ2-7; 8 positions agree with TRBD1. The sequenced sample was memory CD8+ T cells sorted from blood. Specified subset: CD45RO+ cells pooled with CCR7-negative TemRA cells. The CDR3 protein is CASSFLLQGAYEQYF. CDR3 nucleotide sequence: TGTGCCAGCAGTTTCCTCCTTCAGGGGGCTTACGAGCAGTACTTC.